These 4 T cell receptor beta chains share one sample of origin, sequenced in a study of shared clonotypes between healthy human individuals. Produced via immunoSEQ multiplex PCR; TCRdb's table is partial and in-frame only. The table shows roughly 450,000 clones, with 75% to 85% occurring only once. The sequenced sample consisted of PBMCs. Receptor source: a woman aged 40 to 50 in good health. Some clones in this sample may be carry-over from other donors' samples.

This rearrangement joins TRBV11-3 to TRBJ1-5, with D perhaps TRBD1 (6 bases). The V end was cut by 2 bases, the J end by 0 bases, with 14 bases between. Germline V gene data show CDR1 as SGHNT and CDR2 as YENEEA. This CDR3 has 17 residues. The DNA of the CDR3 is TGTGCCAGCAGCTTAAAGGACAGCAAGTATAGCAATCAGCCCCAGCATTTT. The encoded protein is CASSLKDSKYSNQPQHF.

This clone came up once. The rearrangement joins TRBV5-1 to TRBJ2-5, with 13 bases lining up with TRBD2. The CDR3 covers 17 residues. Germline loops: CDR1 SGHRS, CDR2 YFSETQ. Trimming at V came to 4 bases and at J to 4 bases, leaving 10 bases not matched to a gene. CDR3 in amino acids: CASSLNELAGGVETQYF. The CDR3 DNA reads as TGCGCCAGCAGCCTGAATGAACTAGCGGGAGGGGTAGAGACCCAGTACTTC.

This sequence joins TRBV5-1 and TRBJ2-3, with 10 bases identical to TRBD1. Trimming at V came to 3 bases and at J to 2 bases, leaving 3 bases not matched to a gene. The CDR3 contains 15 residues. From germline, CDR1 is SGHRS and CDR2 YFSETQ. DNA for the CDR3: TGCGCCAGCAGCTCGGGACAGGGGAACACAGATACGCAGTATTTT. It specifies CASSSGQGNTDTQYF.

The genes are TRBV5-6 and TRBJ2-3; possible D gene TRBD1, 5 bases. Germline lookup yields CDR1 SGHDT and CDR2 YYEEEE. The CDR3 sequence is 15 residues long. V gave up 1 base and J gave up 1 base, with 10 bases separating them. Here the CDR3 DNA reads TGTGCCAGCAGCTTGCAAGGGGCTGGCACAGATACGCAGTATTTT. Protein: CASSLQGAGTDTQYF.